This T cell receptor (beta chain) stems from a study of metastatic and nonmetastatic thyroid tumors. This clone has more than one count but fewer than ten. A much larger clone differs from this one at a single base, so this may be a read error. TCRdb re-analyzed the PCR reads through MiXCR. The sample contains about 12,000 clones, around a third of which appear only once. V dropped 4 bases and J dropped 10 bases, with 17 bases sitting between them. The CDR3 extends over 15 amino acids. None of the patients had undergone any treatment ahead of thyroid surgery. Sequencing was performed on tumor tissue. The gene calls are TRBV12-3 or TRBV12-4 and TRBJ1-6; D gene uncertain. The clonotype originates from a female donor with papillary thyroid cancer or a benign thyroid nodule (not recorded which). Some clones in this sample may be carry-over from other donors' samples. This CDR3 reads CASSSNMGGRSPLHF. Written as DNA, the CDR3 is TGTGCCAGCAGTTCTAACATGGGAGGACGCTCACCCCTCCACTTT.